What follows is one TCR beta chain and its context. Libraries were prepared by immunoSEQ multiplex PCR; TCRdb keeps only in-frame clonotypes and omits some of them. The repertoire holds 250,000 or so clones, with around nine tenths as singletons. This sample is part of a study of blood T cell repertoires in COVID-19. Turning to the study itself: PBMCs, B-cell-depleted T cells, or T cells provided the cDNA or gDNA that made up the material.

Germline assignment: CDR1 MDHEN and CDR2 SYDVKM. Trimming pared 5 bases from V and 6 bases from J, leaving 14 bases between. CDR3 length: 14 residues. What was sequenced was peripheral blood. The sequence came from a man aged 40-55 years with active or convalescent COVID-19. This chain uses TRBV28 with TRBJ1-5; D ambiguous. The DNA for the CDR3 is TGTGCCAGCAGTATCACAGTGGAGGGTCAGCCCCAGCATTTT. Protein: CASSITVEGQPQHF.